The sequence of this T cell receptor beta chain was determined in a study of cytomegalovirus exposure and HLA in healthy donors. For the study at large: A prior analysis found about 110 million unique TCR beta sequences from around 200 million T cells.

Unrecorded immune exposure was likely among donors, who were nominally healthy when sampled. With respect to this clone: The antigen is not known.

Study results and caveats: The authors judged a highly shared variant cluster likely a sequencing artifact. Among the CMV-associated chains, a few were confirmed in vitro as specific for CMV antigens.

PCR amplification relied on 60 Vbeta primers (plus 13 Jbeta primers). Sequencing used immunoSEQ multiplex PCR; TCRdb keeps in-frame clones, though not all of them. The data show some 90,000 clones, about four fifths seen once. From germline, CDR1 is SGHDT and CDR2 YYEEEE. Trimming pared 7 bases from V and 0 bases from J, leaving 28 bases between. CDR3 length: 19 amino acids. The V call is TRBV5-6, the J call TRBJ1-2, with D possibly being TRBD1 (6 bases). This clonotype was obtained from a woman in her thirties or forties in good health and CMV-seronegative. What was sequenced was PBMCs. CDR3 DNA sequence: TGTGCCAGCGAGGGTTGGGGGCGGGTCCGGGACGGAGCTAACTATGGCTACACCTTC. Residues: CASEGWGRVRDGANYGYTF.